This TCR beta chain derives from a study of identical twins. The CDR3 consists of 14 residues. The V and J ends lost 6 bases and 2 bases, in that order; junction bases with no gene match: 6. From germline, CDR1 is DFQATT and CDR2 SNEGSKA (reference sequence). Findings and limits, study-wide: Where out-of-frame alpha sequences were twin-shared, they showed excess low generation probability. Researchers caution that invariant MAIT and iNKT cells could partly confound zero-insertion analyses.

Concerning this clonotype: Its antigen is undetermined. Possible read error: a much larger clone is one base away.

Template switching created a universal primer site, and the cDNA included unique molecular identifiers. MiXCR, run by TCRdb on the 5' RACE reads, gives a single entry per CDR3 protein. There are more than 200,000 distinct CDR3 sequences in the sample; over 12% occur only once, and approximately 8.2% lies in the top ten. Source material: memory (CD45RO+) T cells sorted from blood. The chain uses TRBV20-1 and TRBJ2-5, with 10 bases that match TRBD1. This TCR came from a woman aged 18-30 years in good health. The CDR3 region has the DNA TGCAGTGCGGCTTGGACAGGGGGACAAGAGACCCAGTACTTC. Translated: CSAAWTGGQETQYF.